These 30 T cell receptor beta chains originate from one sample sequenced in a study of identical twins. Each CDR3 protein is one row after TCRdb ran MiXCR on the 5' RACE reads. The table lists more than 200,000 distinct CDR3 sequences, over 8% of them singletons, with around 5.1% in the top ten. Sequencing input: memory (CD45RO+) T cells sorted from blood. The receptors originated from a woman aged 18-29 years in good health.

The chain carries TRBV18 and TRBJ1-6; the D gene is possibly TRBD1 (5 bases). Trimming shortened V by 3 bases and J by 12 bases, and 9 bases separated the two germline ends. Germline loops: CDR1 KGHSH, CDR2 LQKENI. The CDR3 has 12 residues. In DNA, the CDR3 is TGTGCCAGCTCACCCTATGACAGACCCCTCCACTTT. Translated, it gives CASSPYDRPLHF. Looking up the rest from reference TRBV18 and TRBJ1-6 gives the full variable domain: NAGVMQNPRHLVRRRGQEARLRCSPMKGHSHVYWYRQLPEEGLKFMVYLQKENIIDESGMPKERFSAEFPKEGPSILRIQQVVRGDSAAYFCASSPYDRPLHFGNGTRLTVT.

This clonotype was seen many times. The chain couples TRBV9 to TRBJ2-1, with D perhaps TRBD2 (6 bases). The germline gives CDR1 SGDLS, CDR2 YYNGEE. V dropped 0 bases and J dropped 2 bases, with 15 bases sitting between them. The CDR3 runs to 17 residues. DNA for the CDR3: TGTGCCAGCAGCGTAGCTCGGTCGCTAGCGCCCTACAATGAGCAGTTCTTC. Its translation: CASSVARSLAPYNEQFF.

This clonotype occurred a few times. J is TRBJ1-1 and V is TRBV12-3 or TRBV12-4; 11 nucleotides agree with TRBD1. CDR3 length equals 14 residues. V lost 3 bases to trimming and J lost 10 bases; unmatched junction nucleotides: 7. This CDR3 reads CASSLLGQGVPAFF. The CDR3 DNA sequence: TGTGCCAGCAGTTTGCTGGGACAGGGGGTCCCAGCTTTCTTT.

This clonotype showed up just a few times. This chain joins TRBV5-1 and TRBJ2-5; 15 bases are a match to TRBD2. This CDR3 comprises 19 residues. Germline CDR1 reads SGHRS; CDR2 reads YFSETQ. V was clipped by 4 bases and J by 2 bases; unmatched bases: 12. The CDR3 DNA is TGCGCCAGCAGCCGGGGACTAGCGGGGGGTCCCGGTATACAAGAGACCCAGTACTTC. It encodes CASSRGLAGGPGIQETQYF.

The DNA for the CDR3 is TGTGCCTGGAGTGTAGGGGGGAGGAAGCAGTACTTC. Translated, it gives CAWSVGGRKQYF. The chain employs TRBV30 and TRBJ2-7; D is tentatively TRBD1 or TRBD2 (6 bases each). Trimming shortened V by 0 bases and J by 8 bases, and 11 bases separated the two germline ends. Germline assignment: CDR1 GTSNPN and CDR2 SVGIG (reference sequence). The CDR3 contains 12 residues.

This clonotype was seen a few times. V and J are TRBV11-2 and TRBJ1-2, with D possibly being TRBD1 (6 bases). Germline CDR1 is SGHAT and CDR2 is FQNNGV. Trimming stripped 5 bases from V and 8 bases from J, with 12 bases between. The CDR3 loop spans 12 amino acids. Written as DNA, the CDR3 is TGTGCCAGCAGCCCGTCGACAGGCGGCTACACCTTC. Its translation is CASSPSTGGYTF.

The chain combines TRBV7-2 with TRBJ2-1, with TRBD2 as a possible D gene (6 bases). The CDR3 consists of 15 residues. Germline V gene sequence: CDR1 SGHTA, CDR2 FQGNSA. V lost 5 bases and J 5 bases, leaving 16 bases between the germline ends. The CDR3 is CASSARSGGDNEQFF. The CDR3, as DNA: TGTGCCAGCAGCGCCCGTAGCGGTGGGGACAATGAGCAGTTCTTC.

This clonotype showed up just a few times. This chain's CDR3 is CASSLGQSIGYTF. The DNA for the CDR3 is TGTGCCAGCAGTTTGGGACAGTCTATCGGCTACACCTTC. The genes are TRBV27 and TRBJ1-2; 7 bases match TRBD1. Losses at the gene ends were 3 bases for V and 8 bases for J; bases not matched to a gene: 6. This CDR3 region has 13 residues. Per the germline V gene, CDR1 is MNHEY and CDR2 is SMNVEV (reference sequence).

Ten or more counts support this clonotype. The chain couples TRBV25-1 to TRBJ1-1; D is uncertain. Germline V gene lookup returns CDR1 MGHDK and CDR2 SYGVNS. The CDR3 is 11 amino acids. The V and J ends lost 7 bases and 8 bases respectively, with 11 bases between them. CDR3 sequence reads: CASTPGDEAFF. The DNA of the CDR3 is TGTGCCAGCACCCCGGGAGACGAAGCTTTCTTT.

The table lists this clonotype with many counts. The chain couples TRBV20-1 to TRBJ1-1; maybe TRBD1 (6 bases). Trimming took off 2 bases at V and 1 base at J, with 8 bases between the two ends. Germline V gene data show CDR1 as DFQATT and CDR2 as SNEGSKA (reference sequence). The CDR3 extends over 13 amino acids. This CDR3 reads CSARRGTNTEAFF. In nucleotides, the CDR3 is TGCAGTGCTAGAAGGGGGACGAACACTGAAGCTTTCTTT.

This clonotype was detected a few times. The chain carries TRBV20-1 and TRBJ2-7; D is ambiguous. V was clipped by 0 bases and J by 0 bases, with 6 bases between them. Germline-derived CDR1 and CDR2 are DFQATT and SNEGSKA (reference sequence). The CDR3 is 13 residues long. CDR3 sequence (DNA): TGCAGTGCTAGAGACTGGTACTCCTACGAGCAGTACTTC. As protein: CSARDWYSYEQYF.

This clonotype has only a few counts. The rearrangement links TRBV3-1 to TRBJ2-2; unclear D gene. Germline CDR1 LGHDT, CDR2 YNNKEL (reference sequence). This CDR3 region has 12 residues. Trimming pared 2 bases from V and 8 bases from J, leaving 6 bases between. The DNA for the CDR3 is TGTGCCAGCAGCCAATCCGGGGGGGAGCTGTTTTTT. Its protein product is CASSQSGGELFF.

The gene calls are TRBV5-6 and TRBJ1-1; no reliable D call. The CDR3 consists of 13 residues. Germline V gene sequence: CDR1 SGHDT, CDR2 YYEEEE. Trimming shortened V by 4 bases and J by 3 bases, and 10 bases separated the two germline ends. Written as DNA, the CDR3 is TGTGCCAGCAGCGTTTATTTCCACACTGAAGCTTTCTTT. Amino acid sequence: CASSVYFHTEAFF.

This clonotype was counted a few times. Mismatch with germline at one junction end may stem from a read error. The CDR3 reads CSARPLLAVSSEQYF. DNA for the CDR3: TGCAGTGCTAGGCCTCTACTAGCGGTGTCCTCCGAGCAGTACTTC. V gene TRBV20-1 combines with J gene TRBJ2-7; TRBD2 aligns across 8 bases. Germline lookup yields CDR1 DFQATT and CDR2 SNEGSKA (reference sequence). There are 15 residues in the CDR3.

This sequence joins TRBV7-2 and TRBJ1-2; D is undetermined. The CDR3 runs to 16 residues. Per the germline V gene, CDR1 is SGHTA and CDR2 is FQGNSA. V was cut by 1 base and J by 5 bases, with 17 bases left in between. CDR3 in DNA: TGTGCCAGCAGCTTAGGGGGTTGGGAGGCAAGGTATGGCTACACCTTC. This codes for CASSLGGWEARYGYTF.

This clonotype was counted between two and nine times. The J gene is TRBJ2-7, the V gene TRBV3-1; TRBD2 matches 13 bases. J gave up 6 bases and V 3 bases, and 11 bases lay outside the gene matches. The CDR3 is 17 amino acids. Germline-derived CDR1 and CDR2 are LGHDT and YNNKEL (reference sequence). The CDR3 reads CASSHQRTSGGSSEQYF. CDR3 coding DNA: TGTGCCAGCAGCCACCAACGGACTAGCGGGGGTTCGTCCGAGCAGTACTTC.

This clonotype showed up many times. CDR3 loop: CASSERGTTEAFF. The CDR3 bases are TGTGCCAGCAGCGAAAGGGGAACCACTGAAGCTTTCTTT. The rearrangement links TRBV9 to TRBJ1-1, with D perhaps matching TRBD1 (5 bases). The V and J ends lost 3 bases and 4 bases respectively, with 10 bases between them. CDR3 size: 13 residues. The germline gives CDR1 SGDLS, CDR2 YYNGEE.

The gene calls are TRBV21-1 and TRBJ1-1; TRBD1, the table's D call, lacks a check against the DNA. TRBV21-1 is flagged as a pseudogene. CDR3 size: 17 residues. CDR3 residues: CASSKRLGQGQNTEAFF. CDR3 DNA: TGTGCCAGCAGCAAACGACTAGGACAGGGTCAGAACACTGAAGCTTTCTTT.

This clonotype was observed a few times. The chain joins TRBV20-1 to TRBJ2-7, with TRBD1 as a possible D gene (5 bases). The CDR3 loop spans 12 amino acids. Germline V lookup: CDR1 DFQATT, CDR2 SNEGSKA (reference sequence). Trimming pared 7 bases from V and 2 bases from J, leaving 12 bases between. CDR3 in amino acids: CSVQTETYEQYF. The CDR3 DNA reads as TGCAGTGTACAGACAGAGACCTACGAGCAGTACTTC.

This clonotype was seen only a few times. The chain is built from TRBV12-3 or TRBV12-4 and TRBJ1-1; D gene uncertain. V lost 2 bases and J lost 9, with 16 bases in between. The CDR3 spans 14 residues. Here the CDR3 DNA reads TGTGCCAGCAGTTTAACCACCCAGCTGGTACAAGCTTTCTTT. Protein: CASSLTTQLVQAFF.

The chain joins TRBV10-2 to TRBJ2-2, with no clear D. The CDR3 sequence is 12 residues long. Germline V gene lookup returns CDR1 WSHSY and CDR2 SAAADI. V was clipped by 2 bases and J by 8 bases, with 6 bases between them. The CDR3 reads CASSERRGELFF. The CDR3 DNA reads TGCGCCAGCAGTGAGCGACGAGGGGAGCTGTTTTTT.

The chain couples TRBV3-1 to TRBJ1-2; D perhaps matches TRBD1 (6 bases). Germline CDR1 is LGHDT and CDR2 is YNNKEL (reference sequence). The CDR3 is 15 amino acids. V shed 0 bases and J shed 4 bases, with 12 bases lying between them. CDR3 sequence: CASSQEIGGPYGYTF. The DNA for the CDR3 is TGTGCCAGCAGCCAAGAAATAGGGGGACCCTATGGCTACACCTTC.

This sequence joins TRBV6-2 or TRBV6-3 and TRBJ2-1; 7 positions match TRBD1. The germline V gene encodes CDR1 MNHEY and CDR2 SVGEGT. With 6 bases clipped from V and 1 base from J, the junction kept 9 bases outside the gene matches. This CDR3 spans 16 amino acids. The CDR3 loop reads CASSPRGQLSYNEQFF. CDR3 bases: TGTGCCAGCAGCCCCCGGGGACAGCTTTCCTACAATGAGCAGTTCTTC.

This chain joins TRBV20-1 and TRBJ1-2; D is unclear. Germline lookup yields CDR1 DFQATT and CDR2 SNEGSKA (reference sequence). Trimming took 7 bases from V and 5 from J, leaving 11 bases between them. This CDR3 has 11 amino acids. CDR3 region: CSVPGDYGYTF. CDR3 DNA sequence: TGCAGTGTACCAGGAGATTATGGCTACACCTTC.

This clonotype was counted a few times. The gene calls are TRBV4-1 and TRBJ2-5, with a possible D match to TRBD2 (6 bases). The CDR3 has 14 residues. Germline assignment: CDR1 MGHRA and CDR2 YSYEKL. V was shortened by 6 bases and J by 3 bases, with 14 bases between the two germline ends. This CDR3 reads CASSRGLSEETQYF. The CDR3 nucleotides read TGCGCCAGCAGTAGGGGACTTTCAGAAGAGACCCAGTACTTC.

This clonotype came up a few times. This chain joins TRBV5-1 and TRBJ1-1, with a possible D match to TRBD1 (5 bases). CDR3 length: 16 amino acids. The V gene's germline CDR1 is SGHRS and CDR2 YFSETQ. Trimming left V 0 bases short and J 0 bases short, with 12 bases between. CDR3 in amino acids: CASSLEGEPLNTEAFF. As DNA, the CDR3 is TGCGCCAGCAGCTTGGAAGGGGAACCTCTGAACACTGAAGCTTTCTTT.

Many counts were recorded for this clonotype. CDR3 sequence reads: CASTRTSGKNEQFF. CDR3 sequence (DNA): TGCGCCAGCACCCGGACTAGCGGGAAAAATGAGCAGTTCTTC. The chain couples TRBV5-1 to TRBJ2-1; 12 bases are shared with TRBD2. Trimming at V came to 6 bases and at J to 7 bases, leaving 5 bases not matched to a gene. From germline, CDR1 is SGHRS and CDR2 YFSETQ. The CDR3 has 14 residues.

The sample holds a few counts of this clonotype. The CDR3 DNA sequence: TGTGCCAGCAGCCAAGTTCAGGGCTTCGCAGAAAAACTGTTTTTT. Its translation is CASSQVQGFAEKLFF. V gene TRBV3-1 combines with J gene TRBJ1-4; a possible D gene is TRBD1 (5 bases). Germline CDR1 is LGHDT and CDR2 is YNNKEL (reference sequence). The length of the CDR3 is 15 residues. Trimming shortened V by 1 base and J by 8 bases, and 14 bases separated the two germline ends. The whole variable domain, filled in from reference TRBV3-1 and TRBJ1-4, reads DTAVSQTPKYLVTQMGNDKSIKCEQNLGHDTMYWYKQDSKKFLKIMFSYNNKELIINETVPNRFSPKSPDKAHLNLHINSLELGDSAVYFCASSQVQGFAEKLFFGSGTQLSVL.

This clonotype was detected only a few times. The V and J genes are TRBV25-1 and TRBJ1-1; no definite D call. Germline lookup yields CDR1 MGHDK and CDR2 SYGVNS. V lost 6 bases and J 4 bases, leaving 12 bases between the germline ends. The CDR3 contains 13 residues. The CDR3 region is CASRHNPGTEAFF. DNA of the CDR3: TGTGCCAGCAGACATAACCCGGGCACTGAAGCTTTCTTT.

This clonotype was observed a few times. V and J are TRBV3-1 and TRBJ2-3; 10 bases fit TRBD2. Germline CDR1 reads LGHDT; CDR2 reads YNNKEL (reference sequence). After removal of 0 bases from V and 10 bases from J, the junction contained 1 base not matched to a gene. This CDR3 spans 13 amino acids. This chain's CDR3 is CASSQELAGPQYF. For the CDR3, the DNA is TGTGCCAGCAGCCAAGAACTAGCGGGGCCGCAGTATTTT.